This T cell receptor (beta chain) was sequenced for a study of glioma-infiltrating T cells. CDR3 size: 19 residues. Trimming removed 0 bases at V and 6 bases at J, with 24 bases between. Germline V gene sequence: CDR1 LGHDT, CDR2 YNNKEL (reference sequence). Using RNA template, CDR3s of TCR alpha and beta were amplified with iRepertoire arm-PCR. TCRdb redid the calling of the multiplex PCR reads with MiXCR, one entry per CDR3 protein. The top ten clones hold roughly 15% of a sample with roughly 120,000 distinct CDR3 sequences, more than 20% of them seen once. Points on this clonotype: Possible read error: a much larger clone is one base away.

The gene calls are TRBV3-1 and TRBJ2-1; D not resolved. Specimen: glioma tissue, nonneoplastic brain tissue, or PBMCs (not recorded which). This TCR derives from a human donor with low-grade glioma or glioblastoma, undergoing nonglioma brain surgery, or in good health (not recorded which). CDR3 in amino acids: CASSQDGSRRPRLFNEQFF. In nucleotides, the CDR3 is TGTGCCAGCAGCCAAGACGGATCGCGCCGCCCCAGGTTGTTCAATGAGCAGTTCTTC.